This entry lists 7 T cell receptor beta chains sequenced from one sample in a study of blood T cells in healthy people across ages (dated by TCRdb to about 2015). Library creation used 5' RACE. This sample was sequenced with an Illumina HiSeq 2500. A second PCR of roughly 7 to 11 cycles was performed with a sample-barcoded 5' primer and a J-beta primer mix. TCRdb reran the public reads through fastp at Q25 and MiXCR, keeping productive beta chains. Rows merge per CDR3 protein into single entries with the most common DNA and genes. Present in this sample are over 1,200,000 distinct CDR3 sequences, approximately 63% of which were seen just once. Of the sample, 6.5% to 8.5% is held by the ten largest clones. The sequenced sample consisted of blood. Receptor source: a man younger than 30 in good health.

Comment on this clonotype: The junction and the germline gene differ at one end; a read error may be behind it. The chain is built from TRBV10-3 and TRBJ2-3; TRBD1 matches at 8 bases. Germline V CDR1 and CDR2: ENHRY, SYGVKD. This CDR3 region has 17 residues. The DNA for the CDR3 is TGTGCCATCAGTGAGTCCCTTACAGGGGGTAGCACAGATACGCGGTATTTT. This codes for CAISESLTGGSTDTRYF.

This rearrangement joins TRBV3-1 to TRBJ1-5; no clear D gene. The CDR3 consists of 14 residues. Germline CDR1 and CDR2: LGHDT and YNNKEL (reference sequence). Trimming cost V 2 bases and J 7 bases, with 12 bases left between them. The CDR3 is CASSQQGPGQPQHF. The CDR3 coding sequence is TGTGCCAGCAGCCAACAAGGCCCGGGGCAGCCCCAGCATTTT.

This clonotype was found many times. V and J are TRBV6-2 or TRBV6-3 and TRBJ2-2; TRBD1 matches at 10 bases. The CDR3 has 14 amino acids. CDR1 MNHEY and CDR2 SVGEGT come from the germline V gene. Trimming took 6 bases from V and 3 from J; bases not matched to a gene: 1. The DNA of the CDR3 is TGTGCCAGCAGAGGGACAGGGGACACCGGGGAGCTGTTTTTT. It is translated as CASRGTGDTGELFF.

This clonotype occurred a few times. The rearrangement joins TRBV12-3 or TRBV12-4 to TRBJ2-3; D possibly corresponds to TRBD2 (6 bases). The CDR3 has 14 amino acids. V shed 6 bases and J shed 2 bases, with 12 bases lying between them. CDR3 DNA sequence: TGTGCCAGCAGCCGGGACTTGACCACAGATACGCAGTATTTT. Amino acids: CASSRDLTTDTQYF.

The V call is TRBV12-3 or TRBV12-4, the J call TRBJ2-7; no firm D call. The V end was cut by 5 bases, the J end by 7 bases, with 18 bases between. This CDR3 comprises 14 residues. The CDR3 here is CASSPRPSYDEQYF. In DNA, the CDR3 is TGTGCCAGCAGTCCTAGACCTTCGTACGATGAGCAGTACTTC.

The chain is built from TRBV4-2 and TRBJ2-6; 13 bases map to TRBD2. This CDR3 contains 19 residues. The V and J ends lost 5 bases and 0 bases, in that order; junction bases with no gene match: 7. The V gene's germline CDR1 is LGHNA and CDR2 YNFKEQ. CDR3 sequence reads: CASSSAGLAGISGANVLTF. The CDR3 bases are TGTGCCAGCAGCTCGGCGGGACTAGCGGGAATCTCTGGGGCCAACGTCCTGACTTTC.

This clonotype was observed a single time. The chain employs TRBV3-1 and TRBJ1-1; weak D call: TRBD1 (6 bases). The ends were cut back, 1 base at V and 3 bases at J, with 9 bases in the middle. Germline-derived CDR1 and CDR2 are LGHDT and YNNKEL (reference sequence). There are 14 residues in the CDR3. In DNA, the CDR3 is TGTGCCAGCAGCCAAGCGGACAGACACACTGAAGCTTTCTTT. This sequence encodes CASSQADRHTEAFF.